Below, 6 T cell receptor beta chains from the same sample are listed, as sequenced in a study of CD8 T cells in Susac syndrome. Random hexamers were used to reverse transcribe the RNA input (about 0.5 to 1 ug). MiXCR, applied by TCRdb to the immunoSEQ multiplex PCR reads, yields one record per CDR3 protein. The top ten clones hold around 0.2% of a sample with more than 95,000 distinct CDR3 sequences, around 94% of them seen once. The sample was CD8+ T cells from PBMCs. The receptors were gathered from a human donor with Susac syndrome.

The chain couples TRBV7-9 to TRBJ1-3; 7 bases align to TRBD1. In germline, CDR1 is SEHNR, CDR2 FQNEAQ (reference sequence). V was pared by 6 bases and J by 0 bases, with 2 bases of the junction left unmatched. The CDR3 runs to 14 residues. The CDR3 loop reads CASRRTGSGNTIYF. In nucleotides, the CDR3 is TGTGCCAGCAGGCGGACAGGCTCTGGAAACACCATATATTTT.

The rearrangement links TRBV9 to TRBJ2-1; tentatively, D is TRBD2 (6 bases). Germline V gene lookup returns CDR1 SGDLS and CDR2 YYNGEE. V was pared by 3 bases and J by 9 bases, with 22 bases between. The length of the CDR3 is 16 residues. CDR3 protein: CASSDDAGTSRVEQFF. DNA of the CDR3: TGTGCCAGCAGCGATGACGCCGGGACTTCTCGGGTTGAGCAGTTCTTC.

The chain combines TRBV7-3 with TRBJ1-1, with D possibly matching TRBD1 (5 bases). Germline V gives CDR1 SGHTA, CDR2 FQGTGA. The CDR3 covers 12 residues. V was pared by 5 bases and J by 8 bases, with 12 bases between. CDR3 sequence (DNA): TGTGCCAGCAGCGACCGGGACGCAGAAGCTTTCTTT. It translates to CASSDRDAEAFF.

This clonotype was recorded once. The V call is TRBV7-6, the J call TRBJ2-1; no clear D. The ends were cut back, 5 bases at V and 6 bases at J, with 14 bases in the middle. The CDR3 is 14 amino acids. Germline CDR1 SGHVS, CDR2 FNYEAQ. The CDR3 is CASSPRLEANEQFF. CDR3 coding DNA: TGTGCCAGCAGCCCAAGGCTAGAAGCCAATGAGCAGTTCTTC.

The CDR3 region is CSVEAKEDSEAFF. Here the CDR3 DNA reads TGCAGCGTTGAGGCTAAGGAGGATAGTGAAGCTTTCTTT. V gene TRBV29-1 combines with J gene TRBJ1-1; D is unresolved. Between the trimmed V and J ends, which lost 3 bases and 7 bases, there was a span of 15 bases. The germline CDR1 and CDR2 sequences are SQVTM and ANQGSEA. This CDR3 region has 13 residues.

The chain joins TRBV6-1 to TRBJ1-6, with D unclear. V lost 1 base, J lost 7 bases, and 17 bases lay in between. Germline CDR1 MNHNS, CDR2 SASEGT. The CDR3 is 17 amino acids. The CDR3 loop reads CASSEVVGFTGNSPLHF. Written as DNA, the CDR3 is TGTGCCAGCAGTGAAGTTGTTGGCTTCACGGGGAATTCACCCCTCCACTTT.